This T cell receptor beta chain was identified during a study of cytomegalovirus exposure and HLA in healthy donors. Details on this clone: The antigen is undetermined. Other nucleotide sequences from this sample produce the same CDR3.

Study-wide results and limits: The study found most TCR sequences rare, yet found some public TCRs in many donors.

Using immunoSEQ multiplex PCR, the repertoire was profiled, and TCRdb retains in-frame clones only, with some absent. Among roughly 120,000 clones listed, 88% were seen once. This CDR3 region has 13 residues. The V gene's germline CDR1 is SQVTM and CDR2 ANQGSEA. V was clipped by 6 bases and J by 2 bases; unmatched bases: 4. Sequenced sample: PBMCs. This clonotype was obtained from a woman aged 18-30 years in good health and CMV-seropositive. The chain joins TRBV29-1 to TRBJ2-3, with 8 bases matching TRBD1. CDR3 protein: CSVGQGATDTQYF. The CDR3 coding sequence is TGCAGCGTAGGGCAGGGGGCCACAGATACGCAGTATTTT.